This is a list of T cell receptor beta chains from one sample in a study of OX40 agonist ivuxolimab in advanced cancers. TCRdb's copy holds only in-frame clones and misses some; the assay was immunoSEQ multiplex PCR. Of under 85,000 clones in the sample, around 82% were seen once. The material sequenced was CD4+ or CD8+ T cells sorted from blood, taken in a trial of the OX40 agonist ivuxolimab. These receptors came from an adult with an advanced solid tumor such as melanoma, head and neck, liver or kidney cancer. The conserved cysteine and the conserved F or W are not part of the CDR3 here. Fields, in order: V gene, J gene, CDR3 protein.

TRBV7-8	TRBJ2-5	ASSFSGDLQETQY
TRBV6-1	TRBJ2-7	ASMGDSTYEQY
TRBV18	TRBJ1-2	ASSPSTGGVYGYT
TRBV19	TRBJ2-7	ASSTKAGGSYEQY
TRBV19	TRBJ1-5	ASTFDRGNQPQH
TRBV11-1	TRBJ1-3	ASSRWGLGSGNTIY
TRBV19	TRBJ2-3	ASKDRHPSTDTQY
TRBV9	TRBJ2-1	ASSVGGSYNEQF
TRBV7-8	TRBJ2-1	ASSLRLVSYNEQF
TRBV20-1	TRBJ1-2	SAHRDDGYT
TRBV6-1	TRBJ2-5	ASSDRDRHQETQY
TRBV21-1	TRBJ2-2	ASSIRPQTNTGELF
TRBV28	TRBJ2-7	ASSLGYQQY
TRBV5-6	TRBJ2-3	ASSVLAGVSTDTQY
TRBV4-3	TRBJ1-2	ASSQTITGQGNGYT
TRBV5-6	TRBJ1-2	ASGYGGQGGYT
TRBV5-4	TRBJ1-6	ASSLAGVNSPLH
TRBV9	TRBJ1-4	ASGRNEKLF
TRBV9	TRBJ1-5	ASSTDGNQPQH
TRBV5-1	TRBJ2-1	ASSLEGQGINEQF
TRBV18	TRBJ1-2	ASSEILAGGYGYT
TRBV6-5	TRBJ2-7	ASSSAVGGAYEQY
TRBV4-1	TRBJ1-4	ASSQENRGSLGEKLF
TRBV19	TRBJ1-6	ASSSTGGNSPLH
TRBV7-2	TRBJ1-5	ASSLGPGANQPQH
TRBV21-1	TRBJ2-5	ASSLEETQY
TRBV5-1	TRBJ1-2	ASSLQENYGYT
TRBV6-5	TRBJ2-3	ASSYHPESPRDTQY
TRBV6-5	TRBJ1-1	ASKTGTENTEAF
TRBV6-5	TRBJ1-1	ASTGRGVSNTEAF
TRBV19	TRBJ1-4	ATQGAGGNEKLF
TRBV9	TRBJ2-6	ASSARQGSGANVLT
TRBV2	TRBJ1-4	ASSVGLYEKLF
TRBV5-1	TRBJ2-5	ASSLKLEGETQY
TRBV7-2	TRBJ2-1	ASSLGDRVQF
TRBV7-3	TRBJ2-5	ASSLKGSGQGANRETQY
TRBV4-1	TRBJ1-4	ASSRTGRTDEKLF
TRBV6-5	TRBJ2-7	ASRKPTGDHEQY
TRBV15	TRBJ1-1	ATYGYANTTEAF
TRBV27	TRBJ1-4	ASSKWPPGQGATNEKLF